The source of this T cell receptor beta chain is a study of control samples from healthy donors and cancer patients. Sequencing was performed with immunoSEQ multiplex PCR; in TCRdb, only in-frame clones are kept and a portion is missing. This table holds 150,000 to 200,000 clones, around 90% found once. This clone occurred once. The CDR3 consists of 15 residues. Germline V lookup: CDR1 MNHNS, CDR2 SASEGT. V was trimmed by 0 bases and J by 2 bases, leaving 10 bases between them. The TCR originated in a man younger than 45 in good health. J is TRBJ2-5 and V is TRBV6-1; D unclear. Material: blood. The CDR3 region has the DNA TGTGCCAGCAGTGAAGCGCCGGGCAGGCAAGAGACCCAGTACTTC. Translating gives CASSEAPGRQETQYF.